This is a list of T cell receptor beta chains from one sample in a study of T-cell reconstitution after alpha-beta-depleted transplantation in children. Each CDR3 protein gets one entry after TCRdb re-called the PCR reads with MiXCR. The repertoire holds about 540,000 distinct CDR3 sequences, with 15% to 20% as singletons. Sequences were derived from PBMCs from the stem cell graft donor, sampled from the stem cell graft. Receptor source: a human donor who donated a stem cell graft to a child with acute lymphoblastic leukemia. The CDR3 runs from the conserved cysteine through the conserved F or W. The D gene is left open where the match is weak. Clone size, where shown, is once, few, many, or a class for clones that have expanded.

cdr3_length	d_call	j_call	clone_size	v_call	cdr3_aa	cdr3_nt
15	.	TRBJ2-1	.	TRBV27	CASSTSGSSYNDQFF	TGTGCCAGCAGTACATCAGGGAGCTCCTACAATGACCAGTTCTTC
16	TRBD1	TRBJ2-7	.	TRBV12-3/TRBV12-4	CASTPGSGTGSYEQYF	TGTGCCAGCACGCCCGGATCCGGGACAGGGAGCTACGAGCAGTACTTC
18	TRBD1	TRBJ2-2	few	TRBV6-5	CASIIVTGTGTNTGELFF	TGTGCCAGCATTATAGTTACCGGGACAGGGACGAACACCGGGGAGCTGTTTTTT
15	.	TRBJ2-1	.	TRBV12-3/TRBV12-4	CASTGLAAPLMVQFF	TGTGCCAGCACGGGATTAGCGGCCCCCCTAATGGTGCAGTTCTTC
17	TRBD1	TRBJ1-3	.	TRBV27	CASSRDRGFARGNTIYF	TGTGCCAGCAGCCGGGACAGGGGCTTCGCACGGGGAAACACCATATATTTT
16	TRBD1	TRBJ1-2	few	TRBV5-1	CASSPLNRGTNYGYTF	TGCGCCAGCAGCCCGCTGAACAGGGGGACTAACTATGGCTACACCTTC
15	TRBD1	TRBJ2-3	.	TRBV6-2/TRBV6-3	CASSPDQGAKDTQYF	TGTGCCAGCAGTCCCGATCAGGGGGCGAAAGATACGCAGTATTTT
13	.	TRBJ1-2	.	TRBV19	CASSEETGYGYTF	TGTGCCAGTAGTGAAGAAACAGGGTATGGCTACACCTTC
15	TRBD2	TRBJ2-1	.	TRBV27	CASSSLAGVYNEQFF	TGTGCCAGCAGTAGCCTAGCGGGAGTCTACAATGAGCAGTTCTTC
16	.	TRBJ1-5	.	TRBV18	CASSPLAGVGDQPQHF	TGTGCCAGCTCACCACTAGCGGGGGTTGGTGATCAGCCCCAGCATTTT
17	.	TRBJ2-3	.	TRBV5-1	CASSLSLLGSARDTQYF	TGCGCCAGCAGCTTGTCCCTCCTGGGCAGCGCCCGAGATACGCAGTATTTT
14	TRBD2	TRBJ2-2	.	TRBV20-1	CSAETETGRGELFF	TGCAGTGCCGAGACGGAAACCGGGAGGGGGGAGCTGTTTTTT
16	.	TRBJ1-1	few	TRBV9	CASSGGRGGMNTEAFF	TGTGCCAGCAGCGGGGGGAGGGGGGGGATGAACACTGAAGCTTTCTTT
15	.	TRBJ1-1	.	TRBV20-1	CSARALQEMNTEAFF	TGCAGTGCTAGAGCTCTACAGGAAATGAACACTGAAGCTTTCTTT
13	TRBD2	TRBJ2-1	.	TRBV10-1	CATKTSGTEEQFF	TGCGCCACGAAGACTAGCGGGACGGAGGAGCAGTTCTTC
13	.	TRBJ2-7	.	TRBV5-4	CASNIGGKAEQYF	TGTGCCAGCAACATCGGGGGTAAGGCTGAGCAGTACTTC
16	.	TRBJ2-7	few	TRBV30	CAWSVPPDRPLYEQYF	TGTGCCTGGAGTGTACCCCCAGACAGGCCTCTATACGAGCAGTACTTC
13	.	TRBJ1-6	few	TRBV20-1	CSAEQGYGSPLHF	TGCAGTGCTGAACAGGGCTATGGGTCACCCCTCCACTTT
17	TRBD2	TRBJ2-5	few	TRBV7-2	CASSSSRTSGREQTQYF	TGTGCCAGCAGCTCTTCAAGAACTAGCGGGCGAGAACAGACCCAGTACTTC
18	TRBD2	TRBJ2-1	.	TRBV25-1	CASSEYRSRERYYNEQFF	TGTGCCAGCAGTGAATATAGATCGCGGGAGCGTTACTACAATGAGCAGTTCTTC